This T cell receptor (beta chain) was obtained from a study of beta chain features in type 1 diabetes. Study as a whole: Examination covered roughly 100,000,000 sorted cells spanning all samples. General observations from the study: Moderate yet significant TCRB CDR3 shortening was seen in Type 1 diabetes patients in all four CD4+ subsets.

Of the isolated RNA, all was reverse transcribed, and so the sequenced material was expressed TCRB transcripts. Generated by immunoSEQ multiplex PCR, the TCRdb table keeps only in-frame clones and is missing some. The data show about 240,000 clones, roughly 13% seen once. The V gene's germline CDR1 is SGDLS and CDR2 YYNGEE. Trimming at V came to 0 bases and at J to 7 bases, leaving 7 bases not matched to a gene. The CDR3 runs to 16 residues. Regarding this clone: The antigen is undetermined.

Material: naive CD4+ T cells from blood. The chain joins TRBV9 to TRBJ2-3; 11 bases map to TRBD2. This receptor was identified in a young man with type 1 diabetes. The CDR3 DNA sequence: TGTGCCAGCAGCGTAGAGACTAGCGGGGTCAGGAATACGCAGTATTTT. It is translated as CASSVETSGVRNTQYF. Supplemented by reference TRBV9 and TRBJ2-3, the full variable domain reads DSGVTQTPKHLITATGQRVTLRCSPRSGDLSVYWYQQSLDQGLQFLIQYYNGEERAKGNILERFSAQQFPDLHSELNLSSLELGDSALYFCASSVETSGVRNTQYFGPGTRLTVL.